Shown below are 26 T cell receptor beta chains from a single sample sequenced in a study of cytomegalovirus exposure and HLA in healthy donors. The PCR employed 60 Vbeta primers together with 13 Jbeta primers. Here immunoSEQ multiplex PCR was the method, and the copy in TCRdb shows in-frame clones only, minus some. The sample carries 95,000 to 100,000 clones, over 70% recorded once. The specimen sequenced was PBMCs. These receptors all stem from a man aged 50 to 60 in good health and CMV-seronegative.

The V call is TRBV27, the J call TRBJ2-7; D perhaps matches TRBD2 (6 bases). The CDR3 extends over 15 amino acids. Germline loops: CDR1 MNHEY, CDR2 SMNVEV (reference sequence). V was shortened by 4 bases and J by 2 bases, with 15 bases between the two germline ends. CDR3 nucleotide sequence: TGTGCCAGCAGTTCGCCAGGCGGGACCACCTACGAGCAGTACTTC. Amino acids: CASSSPGGTTYEQYF.

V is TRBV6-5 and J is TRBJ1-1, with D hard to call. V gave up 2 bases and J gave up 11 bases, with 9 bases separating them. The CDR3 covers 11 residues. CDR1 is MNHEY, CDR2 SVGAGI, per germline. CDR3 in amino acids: CASSYASNAFF. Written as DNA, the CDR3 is TGTGCCAGCAGTTACGCGAGCAACGCTTTCTTT.

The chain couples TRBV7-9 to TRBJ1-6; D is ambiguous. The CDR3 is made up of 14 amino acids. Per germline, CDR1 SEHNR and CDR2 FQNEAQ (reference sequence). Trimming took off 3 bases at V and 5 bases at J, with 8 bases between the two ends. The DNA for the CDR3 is TGTGCCAGCAGCTTCGGCCGGGATAATTCACCCCTCCACTTT. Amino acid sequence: CASSFGRDNSPLHF.

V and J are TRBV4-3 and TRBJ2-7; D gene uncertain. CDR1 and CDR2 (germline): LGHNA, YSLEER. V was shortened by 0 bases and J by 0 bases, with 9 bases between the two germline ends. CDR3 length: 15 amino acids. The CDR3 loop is CASSQELFSSYEQYF. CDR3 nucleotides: TGCGCCAGCAGCCAAGAACTTTTTAGCTCCTACGAGCAGTACTTC.

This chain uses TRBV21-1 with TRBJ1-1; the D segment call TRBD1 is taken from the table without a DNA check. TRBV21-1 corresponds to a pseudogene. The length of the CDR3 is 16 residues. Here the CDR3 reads CASSKKDSTQGTEAFF. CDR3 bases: TGTGCCAGCAGCAAAAAAGACAGTACCCAAGGCACTGAAGCTTTCTTT.

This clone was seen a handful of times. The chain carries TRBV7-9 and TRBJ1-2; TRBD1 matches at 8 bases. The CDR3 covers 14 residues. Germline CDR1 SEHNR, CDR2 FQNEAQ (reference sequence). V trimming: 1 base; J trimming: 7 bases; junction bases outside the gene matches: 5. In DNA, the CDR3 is TGTGCCAGCAGCTTAGTGGACAGGGACTCTGGCTACACCTTC. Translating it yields CASSLVDRDSGYTF.

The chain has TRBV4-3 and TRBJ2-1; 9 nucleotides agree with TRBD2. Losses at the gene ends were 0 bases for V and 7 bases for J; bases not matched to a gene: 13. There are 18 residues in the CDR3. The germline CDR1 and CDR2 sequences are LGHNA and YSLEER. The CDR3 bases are TGCGCCAGCAGCCAAGATTCAACTAGCGGGCTAGGGTGGAATGAGCAGTTCTTC. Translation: CASSQDSTSGLGWNEQFF.

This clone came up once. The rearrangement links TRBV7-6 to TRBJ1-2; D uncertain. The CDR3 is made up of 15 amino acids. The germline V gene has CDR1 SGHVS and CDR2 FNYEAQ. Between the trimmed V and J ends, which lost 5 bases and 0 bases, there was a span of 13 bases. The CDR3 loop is CASSMTSLANYGYTF. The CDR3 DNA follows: TGTGCCAGCAGCATGACATCTCTGGCTAACTATGGCTACACCTTC.

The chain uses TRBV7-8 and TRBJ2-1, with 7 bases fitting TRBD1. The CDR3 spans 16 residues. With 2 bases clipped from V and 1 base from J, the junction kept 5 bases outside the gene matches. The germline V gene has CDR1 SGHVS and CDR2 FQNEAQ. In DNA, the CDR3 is TGTGCCAGCAGCTTAAAACCGGGACAGTCCTACAATGAGCAGTTCTTC. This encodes CASSLKPGQSYNEQFF.

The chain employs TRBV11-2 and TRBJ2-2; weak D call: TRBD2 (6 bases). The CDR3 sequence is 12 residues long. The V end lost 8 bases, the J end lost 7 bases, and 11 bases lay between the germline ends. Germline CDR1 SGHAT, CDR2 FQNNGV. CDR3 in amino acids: CASSRGIGELFF. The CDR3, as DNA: TGTGCCAGCTCACGGGGGATCGGGGAGCTGTTTTTT.

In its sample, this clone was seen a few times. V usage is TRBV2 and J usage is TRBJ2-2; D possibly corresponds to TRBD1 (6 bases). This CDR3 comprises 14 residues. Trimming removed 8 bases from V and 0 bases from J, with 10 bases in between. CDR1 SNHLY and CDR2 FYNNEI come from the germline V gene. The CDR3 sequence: CASGGKSNTGELFF. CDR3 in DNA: TGTGCCAGCGGGGGCAAGTCGAACACCGGGGAGCTGTTTTTT.

The chain's CDR3 is CASSLVGTGASDTQYF. The DNA of the CDR3 is TGTGCCAGCAGCTTAGTAGGGACAGGGGCGTCGGATACGCAGTATTTT. The gene calls are TRBV7-2 and TRBJ2-3, with 10 positions matching TRBD1. Germline V gives CDR1 SGHTA, CDR2 FQGNSA. The CDR3 is 16 residues long. Germline trimming cut 1 base from V and 6 bases from J; bases unmatched to any gene: 7.

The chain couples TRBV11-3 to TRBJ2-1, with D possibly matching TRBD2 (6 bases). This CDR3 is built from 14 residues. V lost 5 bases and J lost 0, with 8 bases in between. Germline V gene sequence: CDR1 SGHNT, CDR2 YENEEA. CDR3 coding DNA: TGTGCCAGCAGCCCGGAGGGCTCCTACAATGAGCAGTTCTTC. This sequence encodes CASSPEGSYNEQFF.

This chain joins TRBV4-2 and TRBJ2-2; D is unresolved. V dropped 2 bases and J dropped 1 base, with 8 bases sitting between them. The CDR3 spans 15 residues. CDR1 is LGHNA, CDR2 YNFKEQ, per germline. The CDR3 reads CASSQRAMNTGELFF. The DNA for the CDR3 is TGTGCCAGCAGCCAACGAGCGATGAACACCGGGGAGCTGTTTTTT.

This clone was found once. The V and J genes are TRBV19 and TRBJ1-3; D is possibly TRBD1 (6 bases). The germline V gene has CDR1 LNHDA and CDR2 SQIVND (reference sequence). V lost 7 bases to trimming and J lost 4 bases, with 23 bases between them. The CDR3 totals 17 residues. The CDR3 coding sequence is TGTGCCAGTAATGCCGGTTCGGGGGGCGCGACAGGAAACACCATATATTTT. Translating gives CASNAGSGGATGNTIYF.

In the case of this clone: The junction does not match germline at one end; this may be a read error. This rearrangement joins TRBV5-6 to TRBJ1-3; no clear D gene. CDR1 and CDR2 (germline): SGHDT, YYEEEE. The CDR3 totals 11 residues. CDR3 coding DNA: TGTGCCAGCAGCTTTGGAGACACCATATATTTT. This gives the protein CASSFGDTIYF.

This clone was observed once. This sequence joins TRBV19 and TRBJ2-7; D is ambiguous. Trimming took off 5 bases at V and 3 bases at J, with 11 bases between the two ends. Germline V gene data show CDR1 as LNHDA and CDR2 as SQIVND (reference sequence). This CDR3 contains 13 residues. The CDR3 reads CASSPLLFYEQYF. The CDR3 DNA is TGTGCCAGTAGTCCTCTACTATTCTACGAGCAGTACTTC.

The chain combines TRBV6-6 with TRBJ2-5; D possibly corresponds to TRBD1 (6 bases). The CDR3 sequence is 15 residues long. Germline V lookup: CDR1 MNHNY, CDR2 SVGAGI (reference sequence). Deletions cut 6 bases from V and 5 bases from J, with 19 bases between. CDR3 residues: CASRPGTWSLETQYF. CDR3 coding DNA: TGTGCCAGCAGGCCCGGGACATGGAGTCTTGAGACCCAGTACTTC.

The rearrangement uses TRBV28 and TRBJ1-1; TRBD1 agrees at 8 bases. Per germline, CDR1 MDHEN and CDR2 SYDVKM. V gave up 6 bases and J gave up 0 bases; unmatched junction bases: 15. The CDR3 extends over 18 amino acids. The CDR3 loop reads CASRWTGDRTIMNTEAFF. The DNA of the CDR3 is TGTGCCAGCAGGTGGACGGGGGACAGGACCATAATGAACACTGAAGCTTTCTTT.

The CDR3 coding sequence is TGCAGCGCCCCCGGCAGGGGCAAAACTGAAGCTTTCTTT. It translates to CSAPGRGKTEAFF. V usage is TRBV29-1 and J usage is TRBJ1-1, with TRBD1 as a possible D gene (6 bases). The CDR3 length is 13 residues. Deletions cut 7 bases from V and 5 bases from J, with 17 bases between. Germline assignment: CDR1 SQVTM and CDR2 ANQGSEA.

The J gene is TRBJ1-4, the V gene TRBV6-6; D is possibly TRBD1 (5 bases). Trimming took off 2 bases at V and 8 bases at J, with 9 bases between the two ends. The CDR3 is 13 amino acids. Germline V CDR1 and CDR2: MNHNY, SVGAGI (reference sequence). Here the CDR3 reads CASSYNQGEKLFF. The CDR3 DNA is TGTGCCAGCAGTTACAACCAGGGCGAAAAACTGTTTTTT.

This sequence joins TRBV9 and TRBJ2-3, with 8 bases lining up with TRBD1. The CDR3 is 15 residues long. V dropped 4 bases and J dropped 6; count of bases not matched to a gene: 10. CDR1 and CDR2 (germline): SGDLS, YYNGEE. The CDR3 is CASSTDRGSEDTQYF. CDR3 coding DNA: TGTGCCAGCAGCACCGACAGGGGTTCGGAGGATACGCAGTATTTT.

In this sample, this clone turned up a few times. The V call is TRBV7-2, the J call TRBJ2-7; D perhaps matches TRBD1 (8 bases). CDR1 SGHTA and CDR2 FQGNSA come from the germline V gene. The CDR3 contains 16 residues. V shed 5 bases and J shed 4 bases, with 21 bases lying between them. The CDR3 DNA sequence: TGTGCCAGCAGCCCCACGCTTGGACAGGGACTATACGAGCAGTACTTC. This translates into CASSPTLGQGLYEQYF.

In DNA, the CDR3 is TGTGCCAGCAGTTTAATGGAGGGGGCAATAGATACGCAGTATTTT. Residues: CASSLMEGAIDTQYF. The V and J genes are TRBV28 and TRBJ2-3; D is perhaps TRBD1 (7 bases). Germline CDR1 and CDR2: MDHEN and SYDVKM. The ends were cut back, 2 bases at V and 5 bases at J, with 14 bases in the middle. The CDR3 contains 15 residues.

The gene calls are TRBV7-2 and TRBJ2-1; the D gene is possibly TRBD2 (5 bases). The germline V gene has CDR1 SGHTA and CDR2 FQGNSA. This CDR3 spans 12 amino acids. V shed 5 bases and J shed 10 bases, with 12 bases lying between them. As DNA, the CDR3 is TGTGCCAGCAGCAAAAGCGGCCAGGAGCAGTTCTTC. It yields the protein CASSKSGQEQFF.

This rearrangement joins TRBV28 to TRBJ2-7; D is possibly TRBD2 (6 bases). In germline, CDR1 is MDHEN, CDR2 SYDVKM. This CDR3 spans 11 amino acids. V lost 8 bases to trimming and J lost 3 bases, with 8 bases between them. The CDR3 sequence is CASGGNYEQYF. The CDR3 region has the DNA TGTGCCAGCGGAGGGAACTACGAGCAGTACTTC.